The present TCR beta chain was sequenced within a study of beta chain features in type 1 diabetes. General study findings and limits: Compared to healthy donors, patients appeared to have naive, central memory and Treg TCRB repertoires that were more alike.

Over 95% purity was reached by all sorted populations. V was shortened by 4 bases and J by 5 bases, with 15 bases between the two germline ends. Germline V gene lookup returns CDR1 SGDLS and CDR2 YYNGEE. This CDR3 spans 14 amino acids. Sequencing targeted expressed TCRB transcripts, as all isolated RNA had been reverse transcribed. Sequencing was performed with immunoSEQ multiplex PCR; in TCRdb, only in-frame clones are kept and a portion is missing. Altogether about 300,000 clones are present, 8% being singletons, with the ten largest covering roughly 1%. This clone was seen only a few times. Antigen specificity is unknown.

The gene calls are TRBV9 and TRBJ2-5, with D perhaps given as TRBD1 or TRBD2 (5 bases each). The sequenced material came from central memory CD4+ T cells from blood. The receptor's source is a woman aged 18-35 years in good health. CDR3 nucleotides: TGTGCCAGCAGCCCAGGGAGTCTGCGGGAGACCCAGTACTTC. Translating it yields CASSPGSLRETQYF.